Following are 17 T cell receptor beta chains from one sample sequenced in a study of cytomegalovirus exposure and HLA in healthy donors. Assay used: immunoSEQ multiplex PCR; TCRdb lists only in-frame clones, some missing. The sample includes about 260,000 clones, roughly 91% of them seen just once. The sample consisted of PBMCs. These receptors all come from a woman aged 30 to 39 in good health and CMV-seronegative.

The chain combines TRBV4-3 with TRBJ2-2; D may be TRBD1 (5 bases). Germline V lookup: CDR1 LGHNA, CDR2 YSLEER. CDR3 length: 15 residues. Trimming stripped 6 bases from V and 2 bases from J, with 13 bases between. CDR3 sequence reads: CASRTRAENTGELFF. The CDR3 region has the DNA TGCGCCAGCAGAACCAGGGCAGAAAACACCGGGGAGCTGTTTTTT.

The CDR3 here is CASTTWGDHQPQHF. The CDR3 DNA reads as TGTGCCAGTACGACCTGGGGGGATCATCAGCCCCAGCATTTT. This chain uses TRBV28 with TRBJ1-5; D may be TRBD1 (5 bases). CDR1 and CDR2 (germline): MDHEN, SYDVKM. The CDR3 is 14 residues long. The V end was cut by 9 bases, the J end by 5 bases, with 17 bases between.

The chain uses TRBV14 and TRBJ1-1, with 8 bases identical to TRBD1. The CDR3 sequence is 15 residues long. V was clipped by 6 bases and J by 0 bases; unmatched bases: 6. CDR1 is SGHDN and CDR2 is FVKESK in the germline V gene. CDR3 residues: CASRETGGMNTEAFF. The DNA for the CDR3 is TGTGCCAGCAGGGAAACAGGGGGAATGAACACTGAAGCTTTCTTT.

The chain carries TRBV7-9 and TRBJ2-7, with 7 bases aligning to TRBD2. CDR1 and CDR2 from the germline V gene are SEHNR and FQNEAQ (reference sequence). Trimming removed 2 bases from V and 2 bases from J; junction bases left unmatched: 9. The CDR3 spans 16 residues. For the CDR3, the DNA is TGTGCCAGCAGCTTAATCGACGGGAGGTCGACCTACGAGCAGTACTTC. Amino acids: CASSLIDGRSTYEQYF.

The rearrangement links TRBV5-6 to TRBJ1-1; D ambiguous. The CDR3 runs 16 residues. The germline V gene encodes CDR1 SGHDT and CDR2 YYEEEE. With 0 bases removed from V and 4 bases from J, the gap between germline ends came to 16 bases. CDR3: CASSLGLGPPATEAFF. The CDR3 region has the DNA TGTGCCAGCAGCTTGGGATTAGGTCCTCCGGCCACTGAAGCTTTCTTT.

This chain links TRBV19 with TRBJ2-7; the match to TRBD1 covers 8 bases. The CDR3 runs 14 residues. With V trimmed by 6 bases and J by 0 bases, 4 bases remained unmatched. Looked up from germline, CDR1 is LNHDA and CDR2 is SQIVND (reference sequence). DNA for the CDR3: TGTGCCAGTAGCCCGGGACAGGTCTCCTACGAGCAGTACTTC. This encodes CASSPGQVSYEQYF.

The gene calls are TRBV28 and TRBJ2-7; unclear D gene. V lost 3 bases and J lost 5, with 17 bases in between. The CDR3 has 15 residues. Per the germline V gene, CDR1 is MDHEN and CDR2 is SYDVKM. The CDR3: CASSLSPLQQNEQYF. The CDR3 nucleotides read TGTGCCAGCAGTTTGAGTCCCCTACAGCAGAACGAGCAGTACTTC.

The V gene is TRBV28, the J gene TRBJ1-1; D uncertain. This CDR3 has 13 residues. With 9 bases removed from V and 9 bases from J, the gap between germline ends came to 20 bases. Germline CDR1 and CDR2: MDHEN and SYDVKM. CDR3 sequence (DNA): TGTGCCAGTGCAGATGGTGGGGTCCTGAAAGCTTTCTTT. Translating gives CASADGGVLKAFF. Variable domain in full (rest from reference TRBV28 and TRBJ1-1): DVKVTQSSRYLVKRTGEKVFLECVQDMDHENMFWYRQDPGLGLRLIYFSYDVKMKEKGDIPEGYSVSREKKERFSLILESASTNQTSMYLCASADGGVLKAFFGQGTRLTVV.

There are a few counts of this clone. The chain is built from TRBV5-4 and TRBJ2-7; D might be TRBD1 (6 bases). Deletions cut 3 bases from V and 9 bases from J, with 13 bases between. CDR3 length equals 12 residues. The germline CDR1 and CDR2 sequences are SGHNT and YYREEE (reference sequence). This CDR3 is CASSSGTGRQYF. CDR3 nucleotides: TGTGCCAGCAGCTCCGGTACAGGGCGGCAGTACTTC.

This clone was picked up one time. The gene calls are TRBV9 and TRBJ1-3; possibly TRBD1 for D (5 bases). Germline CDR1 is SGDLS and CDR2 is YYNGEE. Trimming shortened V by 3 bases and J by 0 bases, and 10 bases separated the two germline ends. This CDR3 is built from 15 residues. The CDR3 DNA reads TGTGCCAGCAGCGGAGACAGCCTCTCTGGAAACACCATATATTTT. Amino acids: CASSGDSLSGNTIYF.

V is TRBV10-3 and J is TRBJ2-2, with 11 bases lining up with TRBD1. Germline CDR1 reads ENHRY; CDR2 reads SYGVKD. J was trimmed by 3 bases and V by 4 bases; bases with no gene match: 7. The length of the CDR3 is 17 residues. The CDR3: CAISGLRDRGDTGELFF. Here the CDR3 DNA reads TGTGCCATCAGTGGACTCCGGGACAGGGGGGACACCGGGGAGCTGTTTTTT.

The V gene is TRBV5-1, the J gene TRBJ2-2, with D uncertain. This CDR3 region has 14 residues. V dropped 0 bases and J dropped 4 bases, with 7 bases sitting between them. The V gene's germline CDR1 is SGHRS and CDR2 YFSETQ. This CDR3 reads CASSLAVSTGELFF. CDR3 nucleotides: TGCGCCAGCAGCTTGGCCGTCAGCACCGGGGAGCTGTTTTTT.

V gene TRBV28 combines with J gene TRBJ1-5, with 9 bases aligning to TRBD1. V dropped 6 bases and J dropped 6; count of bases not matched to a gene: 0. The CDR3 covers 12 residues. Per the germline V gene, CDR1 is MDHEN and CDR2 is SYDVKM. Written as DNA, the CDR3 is TGTGCCAGCAGGACAGGGGGTCAGCCCCAGCATTTT. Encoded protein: CASRTGGQPQHF.

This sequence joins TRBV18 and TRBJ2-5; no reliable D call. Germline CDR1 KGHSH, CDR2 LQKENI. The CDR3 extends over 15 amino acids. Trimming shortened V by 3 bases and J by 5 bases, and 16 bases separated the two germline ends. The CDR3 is CASSPDWVNFETQYF. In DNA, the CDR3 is TGTGCCAGCTCACCTGACTGGGTTAACTTCGAGACCCAGTACTTC.

CDR3 DNA: TGTGCCAGCAGCTTAATTCTGGGGGTGCGTACTGAAGCTTTCTTT. Protein product: CASSLILGVRTEAFF. The chain links TRBV11-1 to TRBJ1-1, with a weak D call TRBD1 (5 bases). This CDR3 is 15 amino acids long. Between the trimmed V and J ends, which lost 2 bases and 5 bases, there was a span of 15 bases. The germline V gene has CDR1 SGHAT and CDR2 FQDESV (reference sequence).

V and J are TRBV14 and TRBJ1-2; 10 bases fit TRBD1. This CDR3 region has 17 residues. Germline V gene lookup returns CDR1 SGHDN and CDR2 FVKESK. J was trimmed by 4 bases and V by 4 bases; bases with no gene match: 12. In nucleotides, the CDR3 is TGTGCCAGCAGCCTACTACCCGGGACAGGGGTTGGCTATGGCTACACCTTC. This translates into CASSLLPGTGVGYGYTF.

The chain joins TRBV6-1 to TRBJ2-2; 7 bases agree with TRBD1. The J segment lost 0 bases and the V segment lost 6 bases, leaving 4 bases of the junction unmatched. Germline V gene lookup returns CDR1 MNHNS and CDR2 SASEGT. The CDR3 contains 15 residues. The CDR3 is CASSVTGPNTGELFF. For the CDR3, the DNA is TGTGCCAGCAGCGTGACAGGGCCGAACACCGGGGAGCTGTTTTTT.